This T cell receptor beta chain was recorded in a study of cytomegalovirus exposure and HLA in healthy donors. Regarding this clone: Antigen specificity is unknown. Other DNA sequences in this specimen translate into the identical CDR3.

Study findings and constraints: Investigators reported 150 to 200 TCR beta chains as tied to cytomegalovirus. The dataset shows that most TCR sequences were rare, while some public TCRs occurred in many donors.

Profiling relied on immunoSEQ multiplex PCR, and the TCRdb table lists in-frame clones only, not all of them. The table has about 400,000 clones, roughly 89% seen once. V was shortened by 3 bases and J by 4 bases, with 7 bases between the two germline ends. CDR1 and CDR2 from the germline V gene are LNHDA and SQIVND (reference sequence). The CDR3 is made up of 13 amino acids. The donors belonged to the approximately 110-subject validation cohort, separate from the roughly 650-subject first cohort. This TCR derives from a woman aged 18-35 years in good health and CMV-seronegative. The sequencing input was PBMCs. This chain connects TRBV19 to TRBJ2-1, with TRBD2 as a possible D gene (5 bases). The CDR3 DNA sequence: TGTGCCAGTAGTATCGGCGGGTACAATGAGCAGTTCTTC. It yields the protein CASSIGGYNEQFF.